The present TCR beta chain was sequenced within a study of blood T cell repertoires in COVID-19. As for the study in general: Collection of acute and convalescent COVID-19 samples took place in the United States, Italy and Spain. Nucleic acid was either cDNA or gDNA, and it came from T cells, B-cell-depleted T cells, or PBMCs.

Trimming removed 5 bases from V and 2 bases from J; junction bases left unmatched: 7. CDR3 length equals 15 residues. CDR1 and CDR2 from the germline V gene are SGHTA and FQGTGA. As processed by the authors: The assay estimated nucleated cells by amplifying reference gene primers. The protocol was immunoSEQ multiplex PCR, while the TCRdb copy is restricted to in-frame clones and leaves out a portion. For V, J and clone size, that table is used; D and trimming come from the DNA. The sample has about 130,000 clones; 75% to 90% are singletons. The clonotype originates from a human donor in a cohort sampled during active COVID-19. The specimen was peripheral blood. The rearrangement links TRBV7-3 to TRBJ2-3, with 7 bases lining up with TRBD1. The CDR3 sequence: CASSDTGAFTDTQYF. In DNA, the CDR3 is TGTGCCAGCAGCGATACAGGGGCATTCACAGATACGCAGTATTTT.